The T cell receptor (beta chain) under discussion was sequenced for a study of beta chain features in type 1 diabetes. Notes on the study in general: When VDJ junctions were examined, type 1 diabetes patients showed fewer insertions and more deletions. Type 1 diabetes patients had moderately but significantly shorter TCRB CDR3s in all four CD4+ subsets.

What was sequenced were expressed TCRB transcripts, since all of the isolated RNA had been reverse transcribed. The repertoire was sequenced with immunoSEQ multiplex PCR; TCRdb's copy has only in-frame clones and lacks some. The sample contains 250,000 or so clones, around 65% of which appear only once. In total, each donor contributed a single heparinised blood draw that averaged about 100 mL. CDR3 length: 12 residues. The germline V gene has CDR1 ENHRY and CDR2 SYGVKD. The V and J ends lost 2 bases and 14 bases respectively, with 13 bases between them. Details on this clone: Its antigen is currently unknown.

This sequence originates from a man younger than 45 in good health. The sequencing input was naive CD4+ T cells from blood. V is TRBV10-3 and J is TRBJ2-4; D gene unclear. The DNA of the CDR3 is TGTGCCATCAGTGAGGCGGACGGATCAAAGTACTTC. This translates into CAISEADGSKYF.